This T cell receptor (beta chain) came from a study of blood T cell repertoires in COVID-19. Study-level information: Samples taken during acute and convalescent COVID-19 were collected in the United States, Italy and Spain.

Measured with immunoSEQ multiplex PCR; TCRdb has only the in-frame clones, and not every one. The data contain roughly 230,000 clones, roughly 83% of them singletons. J gave up 7 bases and V 8 bases, and 5 bases lay outside the gene matches. The CDR3 consists of 12 residues. Germline lookup yields CDR1 MNHNY and CDR2 SVGAGI (reference sequence). Sequencing was done on a sample of peripheral blood. The TCR was taken from a woman aged 50 to 65 with acute or convalescent COVID-19. The rearrangement links TRBV6-6 to TRBJ1-2; 9 bases are shared with TRBD1. The CDR3 region has the DNA TGTGCCAGCGGGGGGGACAGGGCTGGCTACACCTTC. This codes for CASGGDRAGYTF.